The next 4 T cell receptor beta chains were all read from a single sample in a study of blood T cell repertoires in COVID-19. TCRdb's copy holds only in-frame clones and misses some; the assay was immunoSEQ multiplex PCR. The sample consists of approximately 200,000 clones, roughly four fifths of them appearing once. Sequenced material: PBMCs or T cells enriched from blood (not recorded which). These TCRs come from a man in his sixties who had recovered from COVID-19.

This chain links TRBV7-9 with TRBJ2-5; D is undetermined. Germline assignment: CDR1 SEHNR and CDR2 FQNEAQ (reference sequence). This CDR3 comprises 12 residues. The V gene lost 1 base and the J gene lost 5 bases, with 5 bases spanning the gap. The DNA for the CDR3 is TGTGCCAGCAGCTTAGACAGTGAGACCCAGTACTTC. Translating it yields CASSLDSETQYF.

The rearrangement uses TRBV5-1 and TRBJ2-3; D may be TRBD1 (6 bases). V shed 2 bases and J shed 0 bases, with 10 bases lying between them. The CDR3 is made up of 15 amino acids. Germline V lookup: CDR1 SGHRS, CDR2 YFSETQ. Here the CDR3 DNA reads TGCGCCAGCAGCTTATCAGGGGCGAGCACAGATACGCAGTATTTT. Its protein is CASSLSGASTDTQYF.

The V gene is TRBV18, the J gene TRBJ1-2, with D hard to call. Trimming shortened V by 6 bases and J by 1 base, and 9 bases separated the two germline ends. The V gene's germline CDR1 is KGHSH and CDR2 LQKENI. The CDR3 runs to 13 residues. CDR3 residues: CASSPTRNYGYTF. CDR3 DNA: TGTGCCAGCTCGCCGACACGTAACTATGGCTACACCTTC.

This clone was seen once. This chain uses TRBV11-3 with TRBJ1-6; 7 bases agree with TRBD1. In germline, CDR1 is SGHNT, CDR2 YENEEA. The CDR3 consists of 15 residues. J lost 6 bases, V lost 2 bases, and 4 bases had no gene match. CDR3 residues: CASSLLTGTNSPLHF. In DNA, the CDR3 is TGTGCCAGCAGCTTACTGACAGGGACTAATTCACCCCTCCACTTT.